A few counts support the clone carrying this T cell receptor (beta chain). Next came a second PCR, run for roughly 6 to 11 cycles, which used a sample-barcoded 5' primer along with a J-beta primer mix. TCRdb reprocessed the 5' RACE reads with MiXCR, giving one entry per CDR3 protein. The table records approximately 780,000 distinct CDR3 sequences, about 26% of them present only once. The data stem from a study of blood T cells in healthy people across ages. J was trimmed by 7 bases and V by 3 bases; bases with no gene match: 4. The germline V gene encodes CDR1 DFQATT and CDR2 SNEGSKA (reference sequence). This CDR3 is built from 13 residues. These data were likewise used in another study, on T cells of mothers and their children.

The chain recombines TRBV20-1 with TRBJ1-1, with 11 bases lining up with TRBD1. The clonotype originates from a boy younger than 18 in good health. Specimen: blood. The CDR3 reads CSARGQGDLEAFF. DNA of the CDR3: TGCAGTGCTAGGGGACAGGGGGATCTTGAAGCTTTCTTT.